The clone carrying this TCR beta chain occurred once. This record belongs to a study of cytomegalovirus exposure and HLA in healthy donors. 13 Jbeta primers and 60 Vbeta primers were used for the PCR. Here immunoSEQ multiplex PCR was the method, and the copy in TCRdb shows in-frame clones only, minus some. The data show approximately 91,000 clones, about four fifths seen once. Losses at the gene ends were 5 bases for V and 7 bases for J; bases not matched to a gene: 10. The CDR3 runs 16 residues. Germline CDR1 and CDR2: SGHTA and FQGNSA. Each donor was nominally healthy when sampled (though unrecorded immune exposures were likely).

What was sequenced was PBMCs. This sequence was found in a human donor in good health. The chain employs TRBV7-2 and TRBJ1-6, with TRBD1 matching 8 bases. In nucleotides, the CDR3 is TGTGCCAGCAGCCCAACGGGACAGGCGGGAAATTCACCCCTCCACTTT. Translating gives CASSPTGQAGNSPLHF. Full variable domain (outside the CDR3, taken from reference TRBV7-2 and TRBJ1-6): GAGVSQSPSNKVTEKGKDVELRCDPISGHTALYWYRQSLGQGLEFLIYFQGNSAPDKSGLPSDRFSAERTGGSVSTLTIQRTQQEDSAVYLCASSPTGQAGNSPLHFGNGTRLTVT.